The clone carrying this T cell receptor beta chain was detected a few times. Preparation of the TCRbeta library involved a method that used unique molecular identifiers. TCRdb redid the calling of the PCR reads with MiXCR, one entry per CDR3 protein. The sample has approximately 520,000 distinct CDR3 sequences, approximately 32% seen once. This sample is part of a study of T-cell reconstitution after alpha-beta-depleted transplantation in children. CDR1 is SGHTA, CDR2 FQGNSA, per germline. The CDR3 contains 14 residues. V lost 1 base, J lost 5 bases, and 11 bases lay in between. The chain employs TRBV7-2 and TRBJ1-2; perhaps TRBD1 as D (5 bases). The receptor was derived from a human donor who donated a stem cell graft to a child with aplastic anemia. The starting material was PBMCs from the stem cell graft donor, obtained from the stem cell graft. This CDR3 is CASSLEAGWYGYTF. CDR3 sequence (DNA): TGTGCCAGCAGCTTAGAAGCAGGGTGGTATGGCTACACCTTC.